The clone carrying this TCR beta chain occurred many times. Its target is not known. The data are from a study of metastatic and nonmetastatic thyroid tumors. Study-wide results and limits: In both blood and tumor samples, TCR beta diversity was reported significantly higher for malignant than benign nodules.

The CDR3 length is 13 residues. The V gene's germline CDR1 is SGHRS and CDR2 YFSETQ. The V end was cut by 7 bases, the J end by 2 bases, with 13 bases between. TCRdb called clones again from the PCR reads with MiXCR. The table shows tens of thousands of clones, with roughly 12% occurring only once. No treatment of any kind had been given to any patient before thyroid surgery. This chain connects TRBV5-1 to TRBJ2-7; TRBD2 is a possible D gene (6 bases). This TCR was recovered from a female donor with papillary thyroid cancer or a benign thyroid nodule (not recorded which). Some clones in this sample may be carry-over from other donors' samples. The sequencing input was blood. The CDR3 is CASALADTYEQYF. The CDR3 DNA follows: TGCGCCAGCGCCTTAGCGGATACCTACGAGCAGTACTTC.